Detailed here is one T cell receptor (beta chain). Its antigen is unknown. The record has no base qualities; no much larger clone is one base away. Trimming removed 4 bases from V and 3 bases from J, leaving 13 bases between the germline ends. CDR1 is given as SGHRS and CDR2 as YFSETQ, both from the germline V gene. There are 15 amino acids in the CDR3, from cysteine to phenylalanine inclusive. Of all the DNA, just the CDR3 is kept, 45 bases in frame from base 1. The data belong to a study of control samples from healthy donors and cancer patients (TCRdb year 2020). The library came from the immunoSEQ multiplex PCR assay. The table comes from immuneACCESS by way of TCRdb, which keeps in-frame sequences with V and J called. Part of the clones is missing from these tables; in studies checked, under half for an unresolved V gene and the rest for unknown reasons. A total of about 120,000 clones appear in this sample, 85% to 95% of them only once. The ten largest clones take up about 1.5% of the sample.

This chain joins TRBV5-1 to TRBJ1-4, with no reliable assignment of the D segment. The clonotype was recovered from a man aged 50-59 years with head and neck cancer. Input material: PBMCs. The CDR3 protein: CASSREVRANEKLFF. The DNA reads as follows: TGCGCCAGCAGCCGAGAAGTCAGAGCTAATGAAAAACTGTTTTTT. Reference TRBV5-1 and TRBJ1-4 genes cover what lies past the CDR3, so the full variable domain is KAGVTQTPRYLIKTRGQQVTLSCSPISGHRSVSWYQQTPGQGLQFLFEYFSETQRNKGNFPGRFSGRQFSNSRSEMNVSTLELGDSALYLCASSREVRANEKLFFGSGTQLSVL.